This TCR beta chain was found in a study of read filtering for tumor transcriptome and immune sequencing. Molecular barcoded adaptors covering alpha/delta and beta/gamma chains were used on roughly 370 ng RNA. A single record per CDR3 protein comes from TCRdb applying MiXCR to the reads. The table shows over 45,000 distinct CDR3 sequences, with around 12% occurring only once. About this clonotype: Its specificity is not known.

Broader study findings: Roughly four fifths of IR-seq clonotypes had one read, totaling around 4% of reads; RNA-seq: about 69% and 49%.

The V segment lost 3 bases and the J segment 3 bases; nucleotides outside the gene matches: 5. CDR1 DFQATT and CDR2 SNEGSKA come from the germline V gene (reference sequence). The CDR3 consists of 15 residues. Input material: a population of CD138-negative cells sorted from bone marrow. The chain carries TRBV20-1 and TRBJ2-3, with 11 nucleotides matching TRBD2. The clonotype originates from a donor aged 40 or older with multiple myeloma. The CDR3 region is CSASRTSGQTDTQYF. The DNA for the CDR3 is TGCAGTGCTAGCAGGACTAGCGGGCAAACAGATACGCAGTATTTT.